Shown below are 8 T cell receptor beta chains from a single sample sequenced in a study of beta chain features in type 1 diabetes (dated by TCRdb to between 2018 and 2020). Study-wide findings and limitations: In all four CD4+ subsets, TCRB CDR3 length was moderately but significantly shorter in type 1 diabetes patients.

Receptor amplification or capture employed the immunoSEQ multiplex PCR assay. The High Capacity cDNA Reverse Transcription Kit was used to reverse transcribe all of the isolated RNA, meaning that expressed TCRB transcripts were what got sequenced. TCRdb provides this immuneACCESS table in a form limited to in-frame rearrangements. Some clones are lacking; in checked studies, under half of them reflect an unresolved V gene, and why the rest are absent is not known. The sample contains more than 300,000 clones, about 12% of them found a single time. The ten largest account for 0.008% to 0.011% of the sample. The antigens these receptors bind are not known. Sequenced sample: naive CD4+ T cells from blood. Reading the label with the study, this specimen's cell subset or site is: true naive CD4+ T cells. The source of these receptors is a woman aged 18-29 years with type 1 diabetes.

This clone was recorded a few times. The chain is built from TRBV9 and TRBJ2-7; 11 nucleotides align to TRBD2. Germline CDR1 and CDR2: SGDLS and YYNGEE. The CDR3 is 14 residues long. V was pared by 4 bases and J by 3 bases, with 3 bases of the junction left unmatched. The CDR3 sequence: CASSMTSGNYEQYF. The CDR3 DNA sequence: TGTGCCAGCAGCATGACTAGCGGGAACTACGAGCAGTACTTC.

V is TRBV27 and J is TRBJ2-7, with 7 bases lining up with TRBD2. V trimming: 4 bases; J trimming: 6 bases; junction bases outside the gene matches: 0. CDR3 length: 11 amino acids. Germline V gene data show CDR1 as MNHEY and CDR2 as SMNVEV (reference sequence). In DNA form, the CDR3 reads TGTGCCAGCAGTTGGGGGGGCGAGCAGTACTTC. Translating gives CASSWGGEQYF.

This chain links TRBV2 with TRBJ2-7; D remains ambiguous. Trimming cost V 4 bases and J 3 bases, with 7 bases left between them. This CDR3 has 12 amino acids. Germline V CDR1 and CDR2: SNHLY, FYNNEI. DNA of the CDR3: TGTGCCAGCAGTGGGTCTATCTACGAGCAGTACTTC. As protein: CASSGSIYEQYF.

This chain joins TRBV29-1 and TRBJ2-3; TRBD2 matches 7 bases. Trimming took 4 bases from V and 3 from J; bases not matched to a gene: 10. Germline CDR1 is SQVTM and CDR2 is ANQGSEA. This CDR3 region has 15 residues. The CDR3 loop reads CSVAPAGKWTDTQYF. The CDR3 DNA follows: TGCAGCGTTGCCCCAGCGGGAAAATGGACAGATACGCAGTATTTT.

J is TRBJ2-1 and V is TRBV6-5; a weak D match, TRBD2 (6 bases). CDR3 length: 14 amino acids. The germline gives CDR1 MNHEY, CDR2 SVGAGI. The germline V and J ends were trimmed by 8 bases and 6 bases, with 17 bases remaining between them. CDR3 loop: CASGLTREPNEQFF. CDR3 DNA: TGTGCCAGCGGACTAACCAGAGAACCCAATGAGCAGTTCTTC.

This clone was found a few times. This chain's CDR3 is CASSEGVGQYSNQPQHF. In DNA form, the CDR3 reads TGTGCCAGCAGTGAAGGCGTTGGACAGTATAGCAATCAGCCCCAGCATTTT. The chain links TRBV2 to TRBJ1-5; D might be TRBD1 (6 bases). Deletions cut 1 base from V and 0 bases from J, with 13 bases between. CDR3 length: 17 amino acids. CDR1 is SNHLY, CDR2 FYNNEI, per germline.

Notes on this clone: Other DNA sequences in this sample translate to the same CDR3. The CDR3 loop reads CAWSVRGDQPQHF. The CDR3 DNA is TGTGCCTGGAGTGTACGGGGGGATCAGCCCCAGCATTTT. The J gene is TRBJ1-5, the V gene TRBV30; tentatively, D is TRBD1 (5 bases). Trimming removed 0 bases from V and 5 bases from J, with 8 bases in between. CDR1 GTSNPN and CDR2 SVGIG come from the germline V gene (reference sequence). The CDR3 has 13 residues.

This chain connects TRBV28 to TRBJ1-5; 8 bases align to TRBD1. Germline V gene lookup returns CDR1 MDHEN and CDR2 SYDVKM. The V gene end was trimmed by 5 bases and the J gene end by 4 bases; junction bases not matched to a gene: 7. This CDR3 is built from 15 residues. This chain's CDR3 is CASSTGGRRNQPQHF. The CDR3, as DNA: TGTGCCAGCAGTACAGGGGGTCGGAGGAATCAGCCCCAGCATTTT.